Given below is one T cell receptor beta chain in context. Its antigen is not identified. This record comes from a study of cytomegalovirus exposure and HLA in healthy donors. Study summary: A subsequent analysis stated that the 120 or so validation repertoires were run on the same platform as the 600 to 750 first-cohort repertoires. Study-wide results and caveats: The classifier reportedly diagnosed cytomegalovirus status with high specificity and sensitivity. The study flagged some 170 TCR beta chains as cytomegalovirus-associated.

Profiling relied on immunoSEQ multiplex PCR, and the TCRdb table lists in-frame clones only, not all of them. The profile shows tens of thousands of clones, about 91% of them singletons. Germline loops: CDR1 LNHDA, CDR2 SQIVND (reference sequence). The V and J ends lost 8 bases and 6 bases respectively, with 19 bases between them. The CDR3 loop spans 14 amino acids. This chain joins TRBV19 and TRBJ1-1, with D unclear. Sequenced input: PBMCs. The source of this sequence is a man aged 18 to 29 in good health and CMV-seronegative. Here the CDR3 reads CASHKAGVFSEAFF. The CDR3 DNA is TGTGCCAGTCATAAAGCGGGCGTATTTTCTGAAGCTTTCTTT.